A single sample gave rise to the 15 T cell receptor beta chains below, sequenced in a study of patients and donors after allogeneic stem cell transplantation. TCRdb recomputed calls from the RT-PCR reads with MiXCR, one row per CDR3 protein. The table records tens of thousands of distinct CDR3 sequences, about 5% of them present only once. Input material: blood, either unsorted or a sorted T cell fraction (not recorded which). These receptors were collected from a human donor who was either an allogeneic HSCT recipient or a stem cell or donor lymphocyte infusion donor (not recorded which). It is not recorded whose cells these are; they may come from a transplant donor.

This CDR3 is CAAEGFWRDTEAFF. The CDR3 nucleotides are TGTGCCGCCGAGGGGTTTTGGAGGGACACTGAAGCTTTCTTT. The V call is TRBV11-3, the J call TRBJ1-1; possibly TRBD1 for D (5 bases). The CDR3 sequence is 14 residues long. The germline V gene encodes CDR1 SGHNT and CDR2 YENEEA. Trimming removed 11 bases from V and 3 bases from J, with 19 bases in between.

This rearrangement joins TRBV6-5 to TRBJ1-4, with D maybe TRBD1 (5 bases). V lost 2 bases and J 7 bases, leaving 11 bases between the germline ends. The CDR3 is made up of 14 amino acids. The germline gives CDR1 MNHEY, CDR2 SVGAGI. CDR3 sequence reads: CASSYGGGGEKLFF. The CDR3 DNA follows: TGTGCCAGCAGTTACGGCGGGGGTGGTGAAAAACTGTTTTTT.

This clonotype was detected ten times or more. The CDR3 DNA sequence: TGTGCCATCAGTGTACAGGGGGCGGAAGGCTACACCTTC. As protein: CAISVQGAEGYTF. The rearrangement joins TRBV10-3 to TRBJ1-2; 9 nucleotides line up with TRBD1. The V gene end was trimmed by 4 bases and the J gene end by 8 bases; junction bases not matched to a gene: 5. CDR1 and CDR2 from the germline V gene are ENHRY and SYGVKD. The length of the CDR3 is 13 residues.

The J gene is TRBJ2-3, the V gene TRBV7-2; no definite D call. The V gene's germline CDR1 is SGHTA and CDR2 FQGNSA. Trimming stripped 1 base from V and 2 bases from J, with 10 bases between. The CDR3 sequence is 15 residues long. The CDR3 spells CASSLVGYPTDTQYF. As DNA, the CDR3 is TGTGCCAGCAGCTTAGTAGGCTACCCCACAGATACGCAGTATTTT.

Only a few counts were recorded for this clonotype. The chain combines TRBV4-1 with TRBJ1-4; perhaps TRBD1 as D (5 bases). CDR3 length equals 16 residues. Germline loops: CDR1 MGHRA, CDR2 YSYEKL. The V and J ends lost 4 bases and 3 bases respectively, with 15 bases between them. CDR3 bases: TGCGCCAGCAGCCGAGGAGGGGCAGTCTCTAATGAAAAACTGTTTTTT. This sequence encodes CASSRGGAVSNEKLFF.

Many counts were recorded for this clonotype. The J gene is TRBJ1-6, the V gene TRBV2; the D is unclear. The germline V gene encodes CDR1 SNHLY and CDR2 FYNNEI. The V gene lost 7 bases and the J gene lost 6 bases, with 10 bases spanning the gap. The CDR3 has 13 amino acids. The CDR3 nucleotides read TGTGCCAGCAAGGTCGAGGGTAATTCACCCCTCCACTTT. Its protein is CASKVEGNSPLHF.

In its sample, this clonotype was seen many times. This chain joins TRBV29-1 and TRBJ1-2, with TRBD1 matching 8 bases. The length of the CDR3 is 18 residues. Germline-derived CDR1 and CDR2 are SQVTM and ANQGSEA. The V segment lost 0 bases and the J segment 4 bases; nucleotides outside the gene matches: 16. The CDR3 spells CSVEDRFRLKTGVYGYTF. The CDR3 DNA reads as TGCAGCGTTGAAGATCGGTTTCGGCTTAAGACAGGGGTCTATGGCTACACCTTC.

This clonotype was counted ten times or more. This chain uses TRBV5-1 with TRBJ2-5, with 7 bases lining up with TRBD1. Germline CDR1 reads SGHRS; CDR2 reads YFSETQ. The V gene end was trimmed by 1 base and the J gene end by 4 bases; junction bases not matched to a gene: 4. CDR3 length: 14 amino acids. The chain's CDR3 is CASSLRGPGETQYF. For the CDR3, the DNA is TGCGCCAGCAGCTTGAGGGGGCCAGGAGAGACCCAGTACTTC.

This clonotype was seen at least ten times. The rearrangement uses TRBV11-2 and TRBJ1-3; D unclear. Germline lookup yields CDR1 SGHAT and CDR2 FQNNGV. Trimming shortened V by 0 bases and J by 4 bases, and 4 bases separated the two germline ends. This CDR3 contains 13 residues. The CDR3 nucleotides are TGTGCCAGCAGCTTAGAAGGGGGAAACACCATATATTTT. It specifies CASSLEGGNTIYF.

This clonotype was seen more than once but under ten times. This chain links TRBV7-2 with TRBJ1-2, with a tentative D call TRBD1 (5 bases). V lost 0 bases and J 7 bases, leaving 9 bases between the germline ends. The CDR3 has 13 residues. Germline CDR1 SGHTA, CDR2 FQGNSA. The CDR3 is CASSLATGVGYTF. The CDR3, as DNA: TGTGCCAGCAGCTTAGCGACGGGGGTTGGCTACACCTTC.

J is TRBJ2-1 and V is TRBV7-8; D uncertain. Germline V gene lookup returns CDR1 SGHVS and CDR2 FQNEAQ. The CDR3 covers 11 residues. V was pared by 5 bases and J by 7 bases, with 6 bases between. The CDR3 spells CASSPRNEQFF. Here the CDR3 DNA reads TGTGCCAGCAGCCCTAGGAATGAGCAGTTCTTC.

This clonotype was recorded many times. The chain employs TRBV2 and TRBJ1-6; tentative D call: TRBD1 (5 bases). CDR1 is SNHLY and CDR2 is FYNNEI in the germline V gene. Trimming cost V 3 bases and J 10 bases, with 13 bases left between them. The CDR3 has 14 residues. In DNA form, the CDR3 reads TGTGCCAGCAGTGAGGGCCAGGGAGAATCACCCCTCCACTTT. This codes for CASSEGQGESPLHF.

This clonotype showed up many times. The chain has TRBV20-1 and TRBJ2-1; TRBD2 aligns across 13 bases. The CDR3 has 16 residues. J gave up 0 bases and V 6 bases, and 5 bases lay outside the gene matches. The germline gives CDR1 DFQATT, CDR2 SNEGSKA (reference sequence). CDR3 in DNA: TGCAGTGCCGGGACTAGCGGGGACCTCTCCTACAATGAGCAGTTCTTC. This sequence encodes CSAGTSGDLSYNEQFF.

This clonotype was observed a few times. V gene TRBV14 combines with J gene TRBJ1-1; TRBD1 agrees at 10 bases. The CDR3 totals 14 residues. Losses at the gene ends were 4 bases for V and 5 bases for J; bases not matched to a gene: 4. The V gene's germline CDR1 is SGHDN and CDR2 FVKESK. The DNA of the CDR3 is TGTGCCAGCAGCCGACAGGGGGCAGGGACTGAAGCTTTCTTT. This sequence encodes CASSRQGAGTEAFF.

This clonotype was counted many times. In DNA form, the CDR3 reads TGTGCCAGCAGCCGGACAGGGACCATGGGGAACTATGGCTACACCTTC. Its protein is CASSRTGTMGNYGYTF. V and J are TRBV7-2 and TRBJ1-2; 8 bases match TRBD1. Germline-derived CDR1 and CDR2 are SGHTA and FQGNSA. Unmatched junction bases numbered 10, after V lost 5 bases and J lost 2 bases. The length of the CDR3 is 16 residues.